These T cell receptor beta chains were read from a single sample in a study of cytomegalovirus exposure and HLA in healthy donors. Profiling relied on immunoSEQ multiplex PCR, and the TCRdb table lists in-frame clones only, not all of them. The sample's table shows about 100,000 clones. Sequenced: PBMCs. The receptors come from a girl under 18 in good health and CMV-seropositive. CDR3s include the opening cysteine and the closing phenylalanine or tryptophan. The D gene is left open where the match is weak.

CASSGGQAQETQYF TRBV5-1 TRBD1 TRBJ2-5
CASSHSNTEAFF TRBV4-2 NA TRBJ1-1
CASRGQGVNTGELFF TRBV6-5 TRBD1 TRBJ2-2
CASSGQAYGYTF TRBV2 NA TRBJ1-2
CASSSAGSGNTIYF TRBV11-2 NA TRBJ1-3
CASSGVTGGQPQHF TRBV2 NA TRBJ1-5
CASRGTSGGNEQFF TRBV6-1 TRBD2 TRBJ2-1
CASSADRQNTEAFF TRBV2 NA TRBJ1-1
CASSQVRSSDNEQFF TRBV4-2 NA TRBJ2-1
CASSIARGDGYTF TRBV19 NA TRBJ1-2
CATEPGQGPTNYGYTF TRBV19 TRBD1 TRBJ1-2
CASRTGNQETQYF TRBV19 TRBD1 TRBJ2-5
CASSVEGYKNTEAFF TRBV6-1 NA TRBJ1-1
CASSWELLSNQPQHF TRBV2 NA TRBJ1-5
CASSLWGYNQPQHF TRBV5-4 NA TRBJ1-5
CASSPSFHQPQHF TRBV7-2 NA TRBJ1-5
CASVEGYGFTDTQYF TRBV2 NA TRBJ2-3
CAITKRGDPNNEQFF TRBV10-3 TRBD2 TRBJ2-1
CASSLSGGGDEQFF TRBV7-9 NA TRBJ2-1
CASSLRLANNEQFF TRBV5-5 TRBD2 TRBJ2-1
CASSRYRGNYGYTF TRBV6-5 TRBD1 TRBJ1-2
CATYTTPGQGALVRELFF TRBV10-3 TRBD1 TRBJ2-2
CASSLGLTGRGYTF TRBV13 NA TRBJ1-2
CASSAGTDMNTEAFF TRBV5-4 TRBD1 TRBJ1-1
CASSLRHTDTQYF TRBV2 NA TRBJ2-3
CASSSVRDRGTEAFF TRBV7-9 TRBD1 TRBJ1-1
CASSPGEAVTDTQYF TRBV11-3 NA TRBJ2-3
CASSFQGTSQPQHF TRBV28 NA TRBJ1-5
CASSTGDGSYEQYF TRBV7-9 NA TRBJ2-7
CAIGGDNSNVGEQYF TRBV10-3 NA TRBJ2-7
CASSRGGGLETQYF TRBV6-5 TRBD2 TRBJ2-5
CASSLSDRSRSAFF TRBV5-4 NA TRBJ1-1
CASSYSRDSKEKLFF TRBV6-5 TRBD1 TRBJ1-4
CASSLDGNQETQYF TRBV6-5 NA TRBJ2-5
CASSQEPYTDTQYF TRBV4-3 NA TRBJ2-3
CASSLVGGGGGTGELFF TRBV5-1 NA TRBJ2-2
CASSPRGTDTQYF TRBV7-6 NA TRBJ2-3
CASSPGTRASRVNQPQHF TRBV7-8 NA TRBJ1-5
CASSYVGSETQYF TRBV6-5 NA TRBJ2-5
CASSDGRGTEAFF TRBV2 NA TRBJ1-1
CASSYSGVGNQPQHF TRBV6-6 NA TRBJ1-5
CASRRPQGRYTGELFF TRBV4-2 NA TRBJ2-2
CASSRTGWDTQYF TRBV4-3 TRBD1 TRBJ2-3
CASSSGGYQPQHF TRBV18 NA TRBJ1-5
CASSLLRDNSPLHF TRBV27 NA TRBJ1-6
CASSEGEGTEAFF TRBV9 NA TRBJ1-1
CASSIDPAGSPLHF TRBV19 NA TRBJ1-6
CASSLGQKLEETQYF TRBV7-6 NA TRBJ2-5
CASSGEGGYEQYF TRBV6-1 NA TRBJ2-7
CASSDTGFVQFF TRBV6-4 NA TRBJ2-1
CAWKVLVGAETQYF TRBV30 NA TRBJ2-5
CASSFTGSYEQYF TRBV5-1 NA TRBJ2-7
CASSLESSAEAFF TRBV7-2 NA TRBJ1-1
CASSQDLTGDTHNEKLFF TRBV4-3 NA TRBJ1-4
CASSLQGGHTEAFF TRBV19 NA TRBJ1-1
CASSSGQGYGYTF TRBV5-5 TRBD1 TRBJ1-2
CASSVTGALHTQYF TRBV7-9 TRBD1 TRBJ2-3
CASSVATGGNYGYTF TRBV9 TRBD1 TRBJ1-2
CASSAGTEAFF TRBV9 NA TRBJ1-1
CASSLGGGEGYNEQFF TRBV7-2 TRBD2 TRBJ2-1